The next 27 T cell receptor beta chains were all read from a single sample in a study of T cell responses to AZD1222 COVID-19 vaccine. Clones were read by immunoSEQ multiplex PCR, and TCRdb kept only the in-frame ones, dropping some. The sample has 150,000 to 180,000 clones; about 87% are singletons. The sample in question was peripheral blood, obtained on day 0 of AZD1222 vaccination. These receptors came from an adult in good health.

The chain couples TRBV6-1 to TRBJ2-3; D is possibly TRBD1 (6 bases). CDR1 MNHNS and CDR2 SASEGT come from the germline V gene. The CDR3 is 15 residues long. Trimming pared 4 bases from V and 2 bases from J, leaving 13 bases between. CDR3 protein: CASSARDIYTDTQYF. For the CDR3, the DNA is TGTGCCAGCAGTGCCCGGGACATATACACAGATACGCAGTATTTT.

The CDR3 nucleotides are TGTGCCAGCAGCTTGGGTCCAGCTAACTATGGCTACACCTTC. Protein product: CASSLGPANYGYTF. The chain links TRBV5-6 to TRBJ1-2; D not resolved. The CDR3 covers 14 residues. The germline V and J ends were trimmed by 0 bases and 0 bases, with 6 bases remaining between them. Germline CDR1 reads SGHDT; CDR2 reads YYEEEE.

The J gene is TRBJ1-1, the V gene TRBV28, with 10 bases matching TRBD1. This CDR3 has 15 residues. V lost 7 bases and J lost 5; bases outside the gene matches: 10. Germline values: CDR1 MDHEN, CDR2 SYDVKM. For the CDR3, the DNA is TGTGCCAGCACCCCCCACGGGACAGGGGAGACTGAAGCTTTCTTT. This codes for CASTPHGTGETEAFF.

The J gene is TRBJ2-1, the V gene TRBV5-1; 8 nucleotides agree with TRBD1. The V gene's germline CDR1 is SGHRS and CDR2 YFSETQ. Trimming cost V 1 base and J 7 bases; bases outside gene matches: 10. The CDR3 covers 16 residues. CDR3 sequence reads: CASSLRGRGLANEQFF. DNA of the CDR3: TGCGCCAGCAGCTTGCGGGGCAGGGGGCTAGCAAATGAGCAGTTCTTC.

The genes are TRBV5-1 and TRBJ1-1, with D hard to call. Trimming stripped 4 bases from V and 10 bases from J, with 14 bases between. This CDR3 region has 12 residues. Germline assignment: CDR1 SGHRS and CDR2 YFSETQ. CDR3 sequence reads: CASSAEAGAAFF. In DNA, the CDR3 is TGCGCCAGCAGCGCGGAGGCGGGAGCAGCTTTCTTT.

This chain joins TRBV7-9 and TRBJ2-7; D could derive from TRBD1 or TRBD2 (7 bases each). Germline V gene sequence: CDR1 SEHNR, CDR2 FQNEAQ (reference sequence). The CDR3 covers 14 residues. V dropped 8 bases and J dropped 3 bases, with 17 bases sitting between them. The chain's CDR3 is CASDSGGAVYEQYF. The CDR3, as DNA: TGTGCCAGCGATTCAGGGGGGGCGGTCTACGAGCAGTACTTC. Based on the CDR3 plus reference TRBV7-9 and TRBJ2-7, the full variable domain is DTGVSQNPRHKITKRGQNVTFRCDPISEHNRLYWYRQTLGQGPEFLTYFQNEAQLEKSRLLSDRFSAERPKGSFSTLEIQRTEQGDSAMYLCASDSGGAVYEQYFGPGTRLTVT.

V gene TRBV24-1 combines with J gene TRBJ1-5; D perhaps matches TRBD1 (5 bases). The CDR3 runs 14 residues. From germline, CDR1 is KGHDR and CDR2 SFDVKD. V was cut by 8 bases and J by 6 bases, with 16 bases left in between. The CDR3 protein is CATTDGTGIQPQHF. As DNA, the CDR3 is TGTGCCACCACAGACGGGACGGGGATTCAGCCCCAGCATTTT.

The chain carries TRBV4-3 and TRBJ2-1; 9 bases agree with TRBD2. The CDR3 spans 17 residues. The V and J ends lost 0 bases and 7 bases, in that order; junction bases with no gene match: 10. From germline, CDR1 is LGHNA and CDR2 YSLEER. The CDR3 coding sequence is TGCGCCAGCAGCCAAGAATTTGGGACTAGCTATTGGAATGAGCAGTTCTTC. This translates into CASSQEFGTSYWNEQFF.

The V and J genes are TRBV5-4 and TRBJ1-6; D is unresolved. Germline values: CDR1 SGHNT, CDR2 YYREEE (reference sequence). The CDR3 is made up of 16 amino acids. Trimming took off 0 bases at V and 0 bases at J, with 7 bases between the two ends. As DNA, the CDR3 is TGTGCCAGCAGCTTGGCCGGAAGCTCCTATAATTCACCCCTCCACTTT. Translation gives CASSLAGSSYNSPLHF.

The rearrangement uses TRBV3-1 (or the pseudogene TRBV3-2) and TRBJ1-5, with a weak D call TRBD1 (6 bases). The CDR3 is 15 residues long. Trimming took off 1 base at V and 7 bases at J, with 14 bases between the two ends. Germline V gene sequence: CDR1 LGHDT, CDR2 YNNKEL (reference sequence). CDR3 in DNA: TGTGCCAGCAGCCAAGGTTTAGGGGGAAGGCAGCCCCAGCATTTT. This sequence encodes CASSQGLGGRQPQHF.

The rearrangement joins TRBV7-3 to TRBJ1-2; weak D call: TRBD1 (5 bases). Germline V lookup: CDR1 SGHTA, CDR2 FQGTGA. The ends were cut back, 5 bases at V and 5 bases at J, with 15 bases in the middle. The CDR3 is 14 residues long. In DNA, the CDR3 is TGTGCCAGCAGCCCAACCACAGGCAATTATGGCTACACCTTC. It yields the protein CASSPTTGNYGYTF.

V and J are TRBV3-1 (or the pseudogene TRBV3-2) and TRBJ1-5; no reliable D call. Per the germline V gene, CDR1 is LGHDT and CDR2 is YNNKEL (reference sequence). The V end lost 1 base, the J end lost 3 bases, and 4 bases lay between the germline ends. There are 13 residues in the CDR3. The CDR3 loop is CASSQAPNQPQHF. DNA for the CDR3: TGTGCCAGCAGCCAAGCCCCCAATCAGCCCCAGCATTTT.

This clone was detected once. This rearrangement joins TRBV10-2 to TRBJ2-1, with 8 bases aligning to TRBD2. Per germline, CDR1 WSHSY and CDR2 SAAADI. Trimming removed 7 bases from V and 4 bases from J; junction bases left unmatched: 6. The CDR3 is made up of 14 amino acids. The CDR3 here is CASIGGGKYNEQFF. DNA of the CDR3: TGCGCCAGCATTGGCGGGGGGAAATACAATGAGCAGTTCTTC.

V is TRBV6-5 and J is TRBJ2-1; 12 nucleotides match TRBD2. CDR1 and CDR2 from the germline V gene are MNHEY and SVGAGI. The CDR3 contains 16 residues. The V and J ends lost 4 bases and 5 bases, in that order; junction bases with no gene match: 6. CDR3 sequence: CASSSALAGGHNEQFF. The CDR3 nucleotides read TGTGCCAGCAGTTCCGCTCTAGCGGGGGGGCACAATGAGCAGTTCTTC.

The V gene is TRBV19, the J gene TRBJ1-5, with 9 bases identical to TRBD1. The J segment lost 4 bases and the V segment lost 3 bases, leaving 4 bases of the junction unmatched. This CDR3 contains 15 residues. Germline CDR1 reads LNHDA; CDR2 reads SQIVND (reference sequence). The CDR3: CASSIVTGGNQPQHF. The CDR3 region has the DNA TGTGCCAGTAGTATCGTGACAGGGGGGAATCAGCCCCAGCATTTT.

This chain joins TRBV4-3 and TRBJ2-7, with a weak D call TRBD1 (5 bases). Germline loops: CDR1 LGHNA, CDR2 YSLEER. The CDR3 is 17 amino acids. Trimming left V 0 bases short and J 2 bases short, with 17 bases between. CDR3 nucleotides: TGCGCCAGCAGCCAAGAAAGGGGAAGGGAAGGAGCCTACGAGCAGTACTTC. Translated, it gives CASSQERGREGAYEQYF.

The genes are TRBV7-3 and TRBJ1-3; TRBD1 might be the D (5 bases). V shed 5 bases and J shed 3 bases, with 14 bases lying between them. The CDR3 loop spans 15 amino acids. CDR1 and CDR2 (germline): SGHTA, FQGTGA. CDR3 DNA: TGTGCCAGCAGCCCCGAGGGAGGGGTTGGAAACACCATATATTTT. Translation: CASSPEGGVGNTIYF.

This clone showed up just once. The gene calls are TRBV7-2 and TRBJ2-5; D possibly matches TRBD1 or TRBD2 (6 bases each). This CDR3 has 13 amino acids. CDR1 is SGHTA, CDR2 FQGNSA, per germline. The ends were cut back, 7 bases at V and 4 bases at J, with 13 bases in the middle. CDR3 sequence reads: CASTGGPRETQYF. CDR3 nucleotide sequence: TGTGCCAGCACCGGGGGCCCAAGAGAGACCCAGTACTTC. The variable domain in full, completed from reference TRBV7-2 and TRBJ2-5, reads GAGVSQSPSNKVTEKGKDVELRCDPISGHTALYWYRQSLGQGLEFLIYFQGNSAPDKSGLPSDRFSAERTGGSVSTLTIQRTQQEDSAVYLCASTGGPRETQYFGPGTRLLVL.

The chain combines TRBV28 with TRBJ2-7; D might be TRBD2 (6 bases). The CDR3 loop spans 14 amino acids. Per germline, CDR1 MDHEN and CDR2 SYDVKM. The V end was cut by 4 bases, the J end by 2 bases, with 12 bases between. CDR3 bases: TGTGCCAGCAGTTCCGGGACGGGAGCCTACGAGCAGTACTTC. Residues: CASSSGTGAYEQYF.

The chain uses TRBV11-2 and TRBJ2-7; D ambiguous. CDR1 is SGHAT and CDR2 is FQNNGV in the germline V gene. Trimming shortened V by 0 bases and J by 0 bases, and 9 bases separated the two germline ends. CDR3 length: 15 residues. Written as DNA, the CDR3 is TGTGCCAGCAGCTTAGAGGACGGATCCTCCTACGAGCAGTACTTC. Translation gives CASSLEDGSSYEQYF.

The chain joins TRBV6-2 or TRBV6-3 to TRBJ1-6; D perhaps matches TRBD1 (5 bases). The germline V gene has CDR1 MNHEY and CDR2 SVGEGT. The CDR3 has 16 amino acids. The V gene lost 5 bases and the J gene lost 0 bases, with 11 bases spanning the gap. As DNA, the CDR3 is TGTGCCAGCAGTCGACAGTGGAGCTCCTATAATTCACCCCTCCACTTT. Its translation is CASSRQWSSYNSPLHF.

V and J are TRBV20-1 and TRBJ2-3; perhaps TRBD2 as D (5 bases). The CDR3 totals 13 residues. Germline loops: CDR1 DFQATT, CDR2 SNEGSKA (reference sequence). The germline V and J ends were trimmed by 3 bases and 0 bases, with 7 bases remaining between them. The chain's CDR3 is CSASGGSTDTQYF. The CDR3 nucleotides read TGCAGTGCTAGTGGCGGGAGCACAGATACGCAGTATTTT.

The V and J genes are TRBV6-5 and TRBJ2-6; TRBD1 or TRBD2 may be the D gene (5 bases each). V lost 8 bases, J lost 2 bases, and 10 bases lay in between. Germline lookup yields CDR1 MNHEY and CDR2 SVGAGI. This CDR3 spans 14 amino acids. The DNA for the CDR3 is TGTGCCAGCGGGGGTGTTGCTGGGGCCAACGTCCTGACTTTC. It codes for CASGGVAGANVLTF.

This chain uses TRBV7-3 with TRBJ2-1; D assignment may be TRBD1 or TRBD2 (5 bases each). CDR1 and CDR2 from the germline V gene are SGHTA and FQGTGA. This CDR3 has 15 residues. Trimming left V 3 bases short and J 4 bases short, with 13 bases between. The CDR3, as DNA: TGTGCCAGCAGCTTGACCGGGACCTATTACAATGAGCAGTTCTTC. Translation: CASSLTGTYYNEQFF.

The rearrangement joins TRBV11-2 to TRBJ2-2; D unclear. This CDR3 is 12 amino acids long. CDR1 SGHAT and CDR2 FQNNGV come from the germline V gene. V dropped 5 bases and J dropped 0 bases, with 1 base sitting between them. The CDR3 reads CASSTNTGELFF. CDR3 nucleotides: TGTGCCAGCAGCACGAACACCGGGGAGCTGTTTTTT.

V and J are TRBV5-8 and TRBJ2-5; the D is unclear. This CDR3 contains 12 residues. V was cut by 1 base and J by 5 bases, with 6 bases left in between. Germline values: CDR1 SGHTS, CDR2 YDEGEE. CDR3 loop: CASSLTGETQYF. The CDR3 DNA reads TGTGCCAGCAGCTTGACCGGGGAGACCCAGTACTTC.

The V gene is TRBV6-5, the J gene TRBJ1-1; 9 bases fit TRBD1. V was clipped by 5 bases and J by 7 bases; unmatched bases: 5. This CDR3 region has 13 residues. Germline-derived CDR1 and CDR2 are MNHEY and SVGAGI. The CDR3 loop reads CASSTGQGSEAFF. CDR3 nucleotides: TGTGCCAGCAGTACGGGACAGGGCAGTGAAGCTTTCTTT.